The 30 T cell receptor beta chains below all came from one sample that was sequenced in a study of Graves' ophthalmopathy and Graves' hyperthyroidism. Amplification of TCR beta CDR3 regions used RNA transcripts. The first-round RT-PCR employed HTBI primers together with the Qiagen OneStep RT-PCR kit. A multiplex PCR was then performed as the second round. From the multiplex PCR reads, TCRdb called clonotypes with MiXCR, one entry per CDR3 protein. This table holds approximately 150,000 distinct CDR3 sequences, roughly two fifths found once. What was sequenced was peripheral blood. Every receptor here comes from a man between 25 and 39 years old with Graves' ophthalmopathy.

This clonotype appeared many times. The V and J genes are TRBV5-1 and TRBJ2-7; no firm D call. The CDR3 has 13 residues. V dropped 3 bases and J dropped 4 bases, with 11 bases sitting between them. Germline lookup yields CDR1 SGHRS and CDR2 YFSETQ. CDR3 coding DNA: TGCGCCAGCAGCTCTTCTGGCAGGTACGAGCAGTACTTC. It encodes CASSSSGRYEQYF.

This clonotype was recorded many times. This chain uses TRBV27 with TRBJ2-2, with 9 bases aligning to TRBD1. Germline V gene data show CDR1 as MNHEY and CDR2 as SMNVEV (reference sequence). The CDR3 spans 19 residues. J gave up 5 bases and V 1 base, and 14 bases lay outside the gene matches. In DNA, the CDR3 is TGTGCCAGCAGTTTATTACTCCGGAGGGACAGGGCGAGAACCGGGGAGCTGTTTTTT. Amino acids: CASSLLLRRDRARTGELFF.

This clonotype was observed at least ten times. The CDR3 ends on some other residue instead of the conserved phenylalanine or tryptophan, so this is likely a read error. The chain has TRBV6-1 and TRBJ1-2; possible D gene TRBD1, 5 bases. In germline, CDR1 is MNHNS, CDR2 SASEGT. The V and J ends lost 6 bases and 10 bases respectively, with 12 bases between them. The CDR3 extends over 11 amino acids. The CDR3 nucleotides are TGTGCCAGCAGCCGACAGAGACTCTACACCCTC. Amino acids: CASSRQRLYTL.

The chain recombines TRBV6-1 with TRBJ2-2; D is tentatively TRBD1 or TRBD2 (5 bases each). Trimming pared 7 bases from V and 2 bases from J, leaving 17 bases between. Germline V gives CDR1 MNHNS, CDR2 SASEGT. The CDR3 is 16 residues long. CDR3 in amino acids: CASTRTWGINTGELFF. The CDR3 DNA follows: TGTGCCAGCACCCGAACGTGGGGGATTAACACCGGGGAGCTGTTTTTT.

The V call is TRBV12-3 or TRBV12-4, the J call TRBJ2-7, with D possibly called TRBD1 or TRBD2 (5 bases each). The CDR3 runs 16 residues. The V gene lost 0 bases and the J gene lost 2 bases, with 14 bases spanning the gap. The DNA for the CDR3 is TGTGCCAGCAGTTTAGCCCCGGGACCCCTACCCTACGAGCAGTACTTC. Amino acid sequence: CASSLAPGPLPYEQYF.

This clonotype has a count of ten or more. The V gene is TRBV12-3 or TRBV12-4, the J gene TRBJ2-5, with a weak D call TRBD1 (6 bases). The V gene lost 3 bases and the J gene lost 9 bases, with 20 bases spanning the gap. This CDR3 is 15 amino acids long. The CDR3 region has the DNA TGTGCCAGCAGTTTCTCCGGGACGGTAGCAGGGGCCCAGTACTTC. It codes for CASSFSGTVAGAQYF.

Ten or more counts support this clonotype. The chain recombines TRBV6-2 or TRBV6-3 with TRBJ2-3; TRBD2 is a possible D gene (6 bases). V gave up 2 bases and J gave up 2 bases, with 17 bases separating them. Germline CDR1 is MNHEY and CDR2 is SVGEGT. The CDR3 contains 17 residues. The CDR3 protein is CASSYGRVAADTDTQYF. The CDR3 DNA follows: TGTGCCAGCAGTTACGGCCGGGTAGCGGCTGACACAGATACGCAGTATTTT.

This clonotype was counted only a few times. Because it lacks the conserved phenylalanine or tryptophan at the end, this CDR3 is likely a read error. The DNA is omitted, as the CDR3 cannot be located on it reliably, and the CDR3 follows TCRdb's listing. This chain joins TRBV30 and TRBJ2-7; the table's D call of TRBD2 was not tested on the DNA. Ends included, the CDR3 has 13 residues. Germline V lookup: CDR1 GTSNPN, CDR2 SVGIG (reference sequence). CDR3 amino acids: CAWNNPTSGRLRT.

This clonotype was counted a single time. J is TRBJ2-7 and V is TRBV7-8; D is unclear. Germline loops: CDR1 SGHVS, CDR2 FQNEAQ. Trimming took off 5 bases at V and 4 bases at J, with 12 bases between the two ends. CDR3 length: 13 residues. CDR3 sequence (DNA): TGTGCCAGCAGCAAAGGGTCTGAATACGAGCAGTACTTC. Translation gives CASSKGSEYEQYF. Full variable domain (missing parts from reference TRBV7-8 and TRBJ2-7): GAGVSQSPRYKVAKRGQDVALRCDPISGHVSLFWYQQALGQGPEFLTYFQNEAQLDKSGLPSDRFFAERPEGSVSTLKIQRTQQEDSAVYLCASSKGSEYEQYFGPGTRLTVT.

This chain uses TRBV11-2 with TRBJ2-7, with 12 bases matching TRBD2. CDR1 is SGHAT, CDR2 FQNNGV, per germline. V lost 3 bases to trimming and J lost 2 bases; unmatched junction nucleotides: 5. CDR3 size: 16 residues. The CDR3 reads CASSFPTSGSPYEQYF. Written as DNA, the CDR3 is TGTGCCAGCAGCTTCCCGACTAGCGGGAGCCCCTACGAGCAGTACTTC.

There are many counts of this clonotype. The rearrangement links TRBV7-9 to TRBJ2-7; unclear D gene. This CDR3 has 14 amino acids. V was cut by 4 bases and J by 3 bases, with 13 bases left in between. Looked up from germline, CDR1 is SEHNR and CDR2 is FQNEAQ (reference sequence). CDR3 DNA: TGTGCCAGCAGCTCCCGGGTCTATGGCTACGAGCAGTACTTC. Translating it yields CASSSRVYGYEQYF.

This clonotype was detected only once. This chain joins TRBV9 and TRBJ2-7, with D perhaps matching TRBD1 or TRBD2 (5 bases each). CDR3 length: 13 amino acids. The V end lost 4 bases, the J end lost 6 bases, and 14 bases lay between the germline ends. Germline-derived CDR1 and CDR2 are SGDLS and YYNGEE. The CDR3: CASSSGPNSEQYF. The CDR3 region has the DNA TGTGCCAGCAGCTCGGGACCGAACTCCGAGCAGTACTTC.

This clonotype was picked up many times. The J gene is TRBJ1-1, the V gene TRBV18; D call uncertain. The CDR3 runs to 14 residues. Germline values: CDR1 KGHSH, CDR2 LQKENI. V lost 3 bases and J 0 bases, leaving 8 bases between the germline ends. For the CDR3, the DNA is TGTGCCAGCTCACCCGCACAGTTGAACACTGAAGCTTTCTTT. Residues: CASSPAQLNTEAFF.

The chain combines TRBV12-3 or TRBV12-4 with TRBJ1-2; no clear D. The CDR3 loop spans 17 amino acids. Trimming stripped 5 bases from V and 5 bases from J, with 24 bases between. The CDR3 DNA reads TGTGCCAGCAGTGATTTTGGCAGGCGACTTCTAATATATGGCTACACCTTC. This translates into CASSDFGRRLLIYGYTF.

This clonotype was counted many times. CDR3 sequence: CASSYLPPKNRGRSGANVLTF. The CDR3 DNA follows: TGTGCCAGCAGTTACTTACCACCAAAAAACAGGGGTCGTTCGGGGGCCAACGTCCTGACTTTC. This rearrangement joins TRBV6-5 to TRBJ2-6; 7 positions agree with TRBD1. V was clipped by 1 base and J by 4 bases; unmatched bases: 19. CDR1 is MNHEY and CDR2 is SVGAGI in the germline V gene. This CDR3 region has 21 residues.

This clonotype came up once. V usage is TRBV18 and J usage is TRBJ2-2; 8 bases fit TRBD2. Germline values: CDR1 KGHSH, CDR2 LQKENI. Trimming at V came to 3 bases and at J to 1 base, leaving 4 bases not matched to a gene. The CDR3 sequence is 16 residues long. The CDR3 spells CASSPKLAVNTGELFF. The CDR3 bases are TGTGCCAGCTCACCTAAACTAGCGGTGAACACCGGGGAGCTGTTTTTT. Full variable domain (rest looked up from reference TRBV18 and TRBJ2-2): NAGVMQNPRHLVRRRGQEARLRCSPMKGHSHVYWYRQLPEEGLKFMVYLQKENIIDESGMPKERFSAEFPKEGPSILRIQQVVRGDSAAYFCASSPKLAVNTGELFFGEGSRLTVL.

This clonotype was counted at least ten times. The chain recombines TRBV25-1 with TRBJ1-2; D gene uncertain. Germline CDR1 and CDR2: MGHDK and SYGVNS. Trimming pared 1 base from V and 5 bases from J, leaving 5 bases between. The CDR3 covers 12 residues. The CDR3 bases are TGTGCCAGCAGTGAATCTGCATATGGCTACACCTTC. Translated, it gives CASSESAYGYTF.

This clonotype was picked up many times. The chain couples TRBV6-2 or TRBV6-3 to TRBJ2-2, with TRBD2 matching over 9 bases. After removal of 6 bases from V and 7 bases from J, the junction contained 9 bases not matched to a gene. This CDR3 contains 15 residues. Per germline, CDR1 MNHEY and CDR2 SVGEGT. The CDR3 here is CASSPPAGGVGELFF. For the CDR3, the DNA is TGTGCCAGCAGCCCCCCGGCGGGGGGGGTCGGGGAGCTGTTTTTT.

A few counts support this clonotype. The chain employs TRBV27 and TRBJ1-1, with D possibly being TRBD1 (5 bases). The CDR3 is 13 amino acids. Per germline, CDR1 MNHEY and CDR2 SMNVEV (reference sequence). The V end was cut by 5 bases, the J end by 6 bases, with 13 bases between. CDR3 sequence reads: CASSTIRGSEAFF. CDR3 bases: TGTGCCAGCAGTACTATAAGGGGCTCTGAAGCTTTCTTT.

This chain uses TRBV7-2 with TRBJ2-7; TRBD2 aligns across 13 bases. The CDR3 consists of 14 residues. The V segment lost 5 bases and the J segment 6 bases; nucleotides outside the gene matches: 4. The germline V gene has CDR1 SGHTA and CDR2 FQGNSA. The CDR3 bases are TGTGCCAGCAGCACCGGGACTAGCGGGGTCGAGCAGTACTTC. Encoded protein: CASSTGTSGVEQYF.

This clonotype was counted at least ten times. J is TRBJ1-2 and V is TRBV20-1, with TRBD1 as a possible D gene (6 bases). V shed 6 bases and J shed 4 bases, with 9 bases lying between them. Germline V lookup: CDR1 DFQATT, CDR2 SNEGSKA (reference sequence). CDR3 size: 11 residues. The CDR3 sequence: CSAEGVYGYTF. As DNA, the CDR3 is TGCAGTGCGGAGGGGGTCTATGGCTACACCTTC.

This clonotype was observed many times. The chain combines TRBV20-1 with TRBJ1-1; 8 nucleotides line up with TRBD1. V lost 0 bases and J lost 0; bases outside the gene matches: 3. The CDR3 is made up of 15 amino acids. Germline CDR1 DFQATT, CDR2 SNEGSKA (reference sequence). Written as DNA, the CDR3 is TGCAGTGCTAGAGATCAGGGGGCGGTGAACACTGAAGCTTTCTTT. It encodes CSARDQGAVNTEAFF.

This clonotype was picked up many times. V gene TRBV9 combines with J gene TRBJ1-2; 8 nucleotides agree with TRBD1. The CDR3 spans 15 residues. The ends lost 4 bases at V and 1 base at J; junction bases unmatched: 6. Germline CDR1 SGDLS, CDR2 YYNGEE. CDR3 region: CASSPRTGFNYGYTF. As DNA, the CDR3 is TGTGCCAGCAGCCCCCGGACAGGGTTTAACTATGGCTACACCTTC.

This chain joins TRBV6-1 and TRBJ1-1; no definite D call. Germline-derived CDR1 and CDR2 are MNHNS and SASEGT. The V end was cut by 1 base, the J end by 9 bases, with 15 bases between. The CDR3 extends over 14 amino acids. DNA for the CDR3: TGTGCCAGCAGTGAAGGCGCCAGGTTACATAAAGCTTTCTTT. Its protein is CASSEGARLHKAFF.

This clonotype was counted at least ten times. An end of the junction differs from the germline gene, which may be a read error. The J gene is TRBJ1-1, the V gene TRBV7-3, with D unclear. The CDR3 contains 13 residues. The germline V gene encodes CDR1 SGHTA and CDR2 FQGTGA. CDR3 amino acids: CASSLTQNTEAFF. In DNA form, the CDR3 reads TGTGCCAGCAGTTTAACCCAGAACACTGAAGCTTTCTTT.

This clonotype was counted many times. The genes are TRBV6-5 and TRBJ1-2; D is undetermined. The CDR3 totals 13 residues. V was trimmed by 8 bases and J by 8 bases, leaving 18 bases between them. Germline CDR1 reads MNHEY; CDR2 reads SVGAGI. CDR3 coding DNA: TGTGCCAGCGCGGCTCCCCTTCCCGGAGGCTACACCTTC. It codes for CASAAPLPGGYTF.

The J gene is TRBJ1-1, the V gene TRBV6-1, with unresolved D. The CDR3 totals 13 residues. Trimming removed 4 bases at V and 1 base at J, with 7 bases between. Germline values: CDR1 MNHNS, CDR2 SASEGT. CDR3 protein: CASSADGNTEAFF. CDR3 bases: TGTGCCAGCAGTGCGGACGGGAACACTGAAGCTTTCTTT.

This clonotype occurred many times. V is TRBV6-5 and J is TRBJ1-2; D remains unclear. Germline CDR1 reads MNHEY; CDR2 reads SVGAGI. The CDR3 has 11 residues. Trimming pared 10 bases from V and 3 bases from J, leaving 9 bases between. In DNA, the CDR3 is TGTGCCACCCTCAGATACTATGGCTACACCTTC. Translation gives CATLRYYGYTF.

This clonotype was observed at least ten times. The rearrangement joins TRBV20-1 to TRBJ2-5, with D perhaps given as TRBD1 or TRBD2 (5 bases each). V gave up 1 base and J gave up 4 bases, with 13 bases separating them. Germline values: CDR1 DFQATT, CDR2 SNEGSKA (reference sequence). CDR3 length: 14 amino acids. CDR3 sequence (DNA): TGCAGTGCTAGAGCCTCTGGGGGTGGAGAGACCCAGTACTTC. As protein: CSARASGGGETQYF.

This chain connects TRBV6-2 or TRBV6-3 to TRBJ2-3; D not resolved. Germline V lookup: CDR1 MNHEY, CDR2 SVGEGT. Trimming stripped 6 bases from V and 2 bases from J, with 12 bases between. This CDR3 has 14 amino acids. The CDR3 loop reads CASREPFFTDTQYF. In DNA form, the CDR3 reads TGTGCCAGCAGGGAGCCCTTCTTCACAGATACGCAGTATTTT.